This T cell receptor (beta chain) was captured by sequencing in a study of T cell responses to AZD1222 COVID-19 vaccine. Study-level information: Timing groups of about 4 and about 12 weeks for second doses were pooled.

Data came from immunoSEQ multiplex PCR; TCRdb stores just in-frame clones and leaves some out. The table has 82,000 or so clones, approximately 90% seen once. This clone was counted between two and nine times. The CDR3 loop spans 12 amino acids. V lost 7 bases to trimming and J lost 5 bases, with 6 bases between them. CDR1 is LGHDT and CDR2 is YNNKEL in the germline V gene (reference sequence). The source was peripheral blood, collected on day 0 of AZD1222 vaccination. This chain joins TRBV3-1 (or the pseudogene TRBV3-2) and TRBJ1-6, with D uncertain. The clonotype originates from an adult in good health. CDR3 sequence (DNA): TGTGCCAGCATAGAAGATAATTCACCCCTCCACTTT. It translates to CASIEDNSPLHF.